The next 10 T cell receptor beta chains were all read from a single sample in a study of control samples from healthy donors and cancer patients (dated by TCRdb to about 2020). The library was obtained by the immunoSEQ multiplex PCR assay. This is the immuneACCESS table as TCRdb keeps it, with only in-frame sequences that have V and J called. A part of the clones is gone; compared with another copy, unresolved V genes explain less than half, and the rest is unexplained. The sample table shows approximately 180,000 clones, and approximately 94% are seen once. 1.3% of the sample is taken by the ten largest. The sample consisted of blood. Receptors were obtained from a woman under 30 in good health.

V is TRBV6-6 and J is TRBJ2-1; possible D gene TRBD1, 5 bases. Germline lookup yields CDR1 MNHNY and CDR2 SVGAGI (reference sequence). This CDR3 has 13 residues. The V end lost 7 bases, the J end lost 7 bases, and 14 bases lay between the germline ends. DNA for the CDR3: TGTGCCAGCAAAAGGGGTAGTAAAAATGAGCAGTTCTTC. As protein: CASKRGSKNEQFF.

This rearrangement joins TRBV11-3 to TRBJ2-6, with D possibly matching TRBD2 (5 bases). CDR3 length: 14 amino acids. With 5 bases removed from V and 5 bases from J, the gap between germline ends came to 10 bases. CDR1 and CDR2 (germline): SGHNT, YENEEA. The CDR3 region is CASSNRDRANVLTF. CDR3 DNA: TGTGCCAGCAGCAACCGGGATAGGGCCAACGTCCTGACTTTC.

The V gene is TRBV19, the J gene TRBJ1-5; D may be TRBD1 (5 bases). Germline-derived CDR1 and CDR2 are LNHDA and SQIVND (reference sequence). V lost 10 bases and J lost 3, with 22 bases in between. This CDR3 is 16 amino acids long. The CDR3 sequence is CATKMTAPNFNQPQHF. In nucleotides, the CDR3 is TGTGCCACTAAAATGACAGCTCCTAACTTCAATCAGCCCCAGCATTTT.

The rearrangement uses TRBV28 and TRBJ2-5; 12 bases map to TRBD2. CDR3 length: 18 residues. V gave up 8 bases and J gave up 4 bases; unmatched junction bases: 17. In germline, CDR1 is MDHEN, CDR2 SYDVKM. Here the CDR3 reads CASADRLAGVKKGETQYF. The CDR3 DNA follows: TGTGCCAGCGCCGATCGACTAGCGGGAGTCAAGAAGGGAGAGACCCAGTACTTC. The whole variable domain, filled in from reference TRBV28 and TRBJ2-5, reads DVKVTQSSRYLVKRTGEKVFLECVQDMDHENMFWYRQDPGLGLRLIYFSYDVKMKEKGDIPEGYSVSREKKERFSLILESASTNQTSMYLCASADRLAGVKKGETQYFGPGTRLLVL.

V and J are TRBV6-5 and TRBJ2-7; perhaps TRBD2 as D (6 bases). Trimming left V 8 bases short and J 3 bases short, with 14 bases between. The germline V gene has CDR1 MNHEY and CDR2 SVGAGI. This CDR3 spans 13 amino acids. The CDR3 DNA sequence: TGTGCCAGCGGTCGGGAGTCTCGCTACGAGCAGTACTTC. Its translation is CASGRESRYEQYF.

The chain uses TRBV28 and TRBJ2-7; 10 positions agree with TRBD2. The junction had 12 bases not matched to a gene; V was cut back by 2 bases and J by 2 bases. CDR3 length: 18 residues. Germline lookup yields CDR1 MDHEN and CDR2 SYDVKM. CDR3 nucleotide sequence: TGTGCCAGCAGTTTAATCGGGAGTTCTCTAGCGGGAGCCTACGAGCAGTACTTC. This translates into CASSLIGSSLAGAYEQYF.

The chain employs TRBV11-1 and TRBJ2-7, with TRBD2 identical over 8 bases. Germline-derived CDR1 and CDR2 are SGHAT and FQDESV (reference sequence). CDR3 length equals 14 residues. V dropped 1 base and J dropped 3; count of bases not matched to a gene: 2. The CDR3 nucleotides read TGTGCCAGCAGCTTAGTGGGGACTAGCTACGAGCAGTACTTC. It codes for CASSLVGTSYEQYF.

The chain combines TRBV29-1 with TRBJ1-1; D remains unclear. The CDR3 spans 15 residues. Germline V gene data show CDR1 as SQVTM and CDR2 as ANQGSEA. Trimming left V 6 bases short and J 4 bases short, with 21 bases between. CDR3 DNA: TGCAGCGTCCAGGTTGTGGAGGTGGGGATCACTGAAGCTTTCTTT. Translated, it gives CSVQVVEVGITEAFF.

DNA of the CDR3: TGTGCCAGCAGCTTTCCCGCCGCAAACACCATATATTTT. This encodes CASSFPAANTIYF. The rearrangement joins TRBV7-2 to TRBJ1-3; D not resolved. The CDR3 extends over 13 amino acids. The V end was cut by 3 bases, the J end by 6 bases, with 9 bases between. From germline, CDR1 is SGHTA and CDR2 FQGNSA.

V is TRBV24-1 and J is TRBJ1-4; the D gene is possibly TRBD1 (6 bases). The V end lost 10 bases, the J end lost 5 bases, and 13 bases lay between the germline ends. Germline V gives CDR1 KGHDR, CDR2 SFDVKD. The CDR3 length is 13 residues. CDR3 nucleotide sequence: TGTGCCACAACGGCAGGGGTCAATGAAAAACTGTTTTTT. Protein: CATTAGVNEKLFF.